This TCR beta chain was captured by sequencing in a study of T cell repertoires in cytomegalovirus infection. About the research overall: Indications came from public TCR beta signatures; they pointed to CMV infection and to a matching HLA type. Study-wide findings and caveats: HLA-C-restricted, CMV-specific TCR beta clonotypes were dominant ex vivo. The study identified carriers of CMV plus the relevant HLA from cumulative public TCR beta family frequency.

The sample holds many counts of this clonotype. Its cognate antigen is unknown. V trimming: 1 base; J trimming: 4 bases; junction bases outside the gene matches: 4. Germline values: CDR1 SGHTA, CDR2 FQGNSA. This CDR3 is 15 amino acids long. TCRdb re-analysed the reads in MiXCR, keeping a single row per CDR3 protein. The sample includes under 800,000 distinct CDR3 sequences, approximately 24% seen only once; the top ten take roughly 8%. The sequence was collected from a human donor in good health (CMV status not recorded). Some clones in this sample may be carry-over from other donors' samples. The chain employs TRBV7-2 and TRBJ2-3; 8 bases are a match to TRBD2. The sequenced sample consisted of CD8+ T cells from PBMCs. The CDR3 nucleotides read TGTGCCAGCAGCTTAGTCGGGGGGGCGGCAGATACGCAGTATTTT. Protein: CASSLVGGAADTQYF.